The rows below give T cell receptor beta chains drawn from one sample of a study of a mutant IDH1 vaccine in newly diagnosed glioma. Which antigens these TCRs recognize remains unknown. Using immunoSEQ multiplex PCR, the repertoire was profiled, and TCRdb retains in-frame clones only, with some absent. This table has tens of thousands of clones, 65% to 85% appearing once. The source material was PBMCs, sampled from a glioma patient whose treatment included an IDH1 peptide vaccine. All receptors derive from a woman between 18 and 30 years old with glioma. The CDR3 runs from the conserved cysteine through the conserved F or W. D genes are given only for firm matches. The listing skips clone size in some rows; elsewhere it reads once, few, many or a size class.

len: 12
j_gene: TRBJ2-1
d_gene: TRBD2
abundance: .
v_gene: TRBV7-2
CDR3nt: TGTGCCAGCAGCTTCGGGCGGGAGCTGCAGTTCTTC
CDR3aa: CASSFGRELQFF

len: 10
j_gene: TRBJ2-3
d_gene: .
abundance: .
v_gene: TRBV30
CDR3nt: TGTGCCTGGAGTCAAGATACGCAGTATTTT
CDR3aa: CAWSQDTQYF

len: 15
j_gene: TRBJ2-1
d_gene: .
abundance: .
v_gene: TRBV6-1
CDR3nt: TGTGCCAGCGGGCTTAGTTGGGGCCCCTACAATGAGCAGTTCTTC
CDR3aa: CASGLSWGPYNEQFF

len: 11
j_gene: TRBJ2-7
d_gene: .
abundance: .
v_gene: TRBV7-2
CDR3nt: TGTGCCAGCAGCGACAGGTACGAGCAGTACTTC
CDR3aa: CASSDRYEQYF

len: 13
j_gene: TRBJ1-2
d_gene: .
abundance: .
v_gene: TRBV13
CDR3nt: TGTGCCAGCAGCTTAGACAGGGCCTATGGCTACACCTTC
CDR3aa: CASSLDRAYGYTF

len: 12
j_gene: TRBJ2-7
d_gene: .
abundance: .
v_gene: TRBV29-1
CDR3nt: TGCAGCGTTCAAGGGCCAGGTAACGAGCAGTACTTC
CDR3aa: CSVQGPGNEQYF

len: 15
j_gene: TRBJ2-2
d_gene: TRBD2
abundance: .
v_gene: TRBV11-2
CDR3nt: TGTGCCAGCAGCTTAGGGGACTATAACACCGGGGAGCTGTTTTTT
CDR3aa: CASSLGDYNTGELFF

len: 12
j_gene: TRBJ2-5
d_gene: TRBD2
abundance: once
v_gene: TRBV2
CDR3nt: TGTGCCAGCAGGGGAGGGATAGAGACCCAGTACTTC
CDR3aa: CASRGGIETQYF

len: 14
j_gene: TRBJ1-2
d_gene: .
abundance: few
v_gene: TRBV2
CDR3nt: TGTGCCAGCAGTGACGCGGCAGCTATCTATGGCTACACCTTC
CDR3aa: CASSDAAAIYGYTF

len: 12
j_gene: TRBJ2-1
d_gene: .
abundance: .
v_gene: TRBV5-1
CDR3nt: TGCGCCAGCAGCTTAGGGGTAGGTGAGCAGTTCTTC
CDR3aa: CASSLGVGEQFF

len: 13
j_gene: TRBJ2-2
d_gene: .
abundance: .
v_gene: TRBV7-9
CDR3nt: TGTGCCAGCAGCCTCGACACCACCGGGGAGCTGTTTTTT
CDR3aa: CASSLDTTGELFF

len: 15
j_gene: TRBJ1-2
d_gene: TRBD1
abundance: once
v_gene: TRBV6-1
CDR3nt: TGTGCCAGCAGTGAAGCCCTGACAGGGGTCTATGGCTACACCTTC
CDR3aa: CASSEALTGVYGYTF

len: 15
j_gene: TRBJ1-2
d_gene: .
abundance: .
v_gene: TRBV5-1
CDR3nt: TGCGCCAGCAGGGGTCCGACGCTCCTGGACTATGGCTACACCTTC
CDR3aa: CASRGPTLLDYGYTF

len: 16
j_gene: TRBJ2-2
d_gene: TRBD2
abundance: .
v_gene: TRBV5-1
CDR3nt: TGCGCCAGCAGCTCGGGACTAGCGGGATTAACCGGGGAGCTGTTTTTT
CDR3aa: CASSSGLAGLTGELFF

len: 15
j_gene: TRBJ2-7
d_gene: .
abundance: .
v_gene: TRBV19
CDR3nt: TGTGCCAGTAGTTCTTCGTTCCGGGGGGACAACGAGCAGTACTTC
CDR3aa: CASSSSFRGDNEQYF

len: 15
j_gene: TRBJ2-5
d_gene: .
abundance: .
v_gene: TRBV9
CDR3nt: TGTGCCAGCAGCGTAGCTACGGGGCAGGGAGAGACCCAGTACTTC
CDR3aa: CASSVATGQGETQYF

len: 15
j_gene: TRBJ1-1
d_gene: TRBD1
abundance: .
v_gene: TRBV6-5
CDR3nt: TGTGCCAGCAGAGACAGGGGGTGGGGGAACACTGAAGCTTTCTTT
CDR3aa: CASRDRGWGNTEAFF

len: 16
j_gene: TRBJ2-1
d_gene: .
abundance: once
v_gene: TRBV5-4
CDR3nt: TGTGCCAGCAGCTTGGAAGCGGGCCATACCTACAATGAGCAGTTCTTC
CDR3aa: CASSLEAGHTYNEQFF

len: 13
j_gene: TRBJ1-1
d_gene: TRBD1
abundance: .
v_gene: TRBV18
CDR3nt: TGTGCCAGCTCACCGGCGGACAGGGCTCGAGCTTTCTTT
CDR3aa: CASSPADRARAFF

len: 14
j_gene: TRBJ1-1
d_gene: .
abundance: once
v_gene: TRBV28
CDR3nt: TGTGCCAGCTTCGTGGGACGCAGGAACACTGAAGCTTTCTTT
CDR3aa: CASFVGRRNTEAFF

len: 13
j_gene: TRBJ1-2
d_gene: .
abundance: .
v_gene: TRBV30
CDR3nt: TGTGCCTGGGTACCCAGGGGTTCCTATGGCTACACCTTC
CDR3aa: CAWVPRGSYGYTF

len: 16
j_gene: TRBJ1-5
d_gene: .
abundance: .
v_gene: TRBV7-9
CDR3nt: TGTGCCAGCAGCGGTACAGAATACGGTAGCAATCAGCCCCAGCATTTT
CDR3aa: CASSGTEYGSNQPQHF

len: 18
j_gene: TRBJ2-3
d_gene: TRBD2
abundance: .
v_gene: TRBV18
CDR3nt: TGTGCCAGCTCACCGAGGAGTCTAGCGGGAGATAGTGCAGATACGCAGTATTTT
CDR3aa: CASSPRSLAGDSADTQYF

len: 16
j_gene: TRBJ1-2
d_gene: TRBD1
abundance: .
v_gene: TRBV25-1
CDR3nt: TGTGCCAGCAGTGAATTACCGGGACAGGGTGTTTCTGGCTACACCTTC
CDR3aa: CASSELPGQGVSGYTF

len: 14
j_gene: TRBJ2-7
d_gene: .
abundance: .
v_gene: TRBV6-5
CDR3nt: TGTGCCAGCAGTATCGGGACCACTGACAACGAGCAGTACTTC
CDR3aa: CASSIGTTDNEQYF

len: 13
j_gene: TRBJ1-2
d_gene: TRBD1
abundance: .
v_gene: TRBV6-1
CDR3nt: TGTGCCAGCATGGGACAGGGGTTCTATGGCTACACCTTC
CDR3aa: CASMGQGFYGYTF

len: 15
j_gene: TRBJ1-1
d_gene: .
abundance: .
v_gene: TRBV5-8
CDR3nt: TGTGCCAGCAGCTTGGGCCGGGCCGAGAACACTGAAGCTTTCTTT
CDR3aa: CASSLGRAENTEAFF

len: 14
j_gene: TRBJ2-3
d_gene: TRBD2
abundance: .
v_gene: TRBV2
CDR3nt: TGTGCCAGCATGGGGGGGGGATTCACAGATACGCAGTATTTT
CDR3aa: CASMGGGFTDTQYF

len: 12
j_gene: TRBJ1-3
d_gene: .
abundance: .
v_gene: TRBV5-5
CDR3nt: TGTGCCAGCAGCTTGTGGGGAAACACCATATATTTT
CDR3aa: CASSLWGNTIYF

len: 16
j_gene: TRBJ2-7
d_gene: TRBD2
abundance: .
v_gene: TRBV27
CDR3nt: TGTGCCAGCAGTCTTCGCCGGGTAGCGGGAGGGTACGAGCAGTACTTC
CDR3aa: CASSLRRVAGGYEQYF

len: 10
j_gene: TRBJ1-2
d_gene: TRBD1
abundance: .
v_gene: TRBV10-3
CDR3nt: TGTGCCTCCAGGGGGGGTGGCTACACCTTC
CDR3aa: CASRGGGYTF

len: 17
j_gene: TRBJ1-4
d_gene: .
abundance: .
v_gene: TRBV13
CDR3nt: TGTGCCAGCAGCTTAGGCTTGGTACAGGGTACTAATGAAAAACTGTTTTTT
CDR3aa: CASSLGLVQGTNEKLFF

len: 16
j_gene: TRBJ1-2
d_gene: .
abundance: .
v_gene: TRBV6-6
CDR3nt: TGTGCCAGCAGTTACCCTGCGGCTACCGTAAACTATGGCTACACCTTC
CDR3aa: CASSYPAATVNYGYTF

len: 16
j_gene: TRBJ1-5
d_gene: .
abundance: .
v_gene: TRBV10-3
CDR3nt: TGTGCCATCAGTGAGTCGGGGGGCCGGGGCAATCAGCCCCAGCATTTT
CDR3aa: CAISESGGRGNQPQHF

len: 16
j_gene: TRBJ1-1
d_gene: .
abundance: .
v_gene: TRBV14
CDR3nt: TGTGCCAGCAGCCAAGAATGGGGCAGCCTGAACACTGAAGCTTTCTTT
CDR3aa: CASSQEWGSLNTEAFF

len: 12
j_gene: TRBJ2-1
d_gene: .
abundance: .
v_gene: TRBV6-6
CDR3nt: TGTGCCAGCAGTTACCTCTACAATGAGCAGTTCTTC
CDR3aa: CASSYLYNEQFF

len: 12
j_gene: TRBJ2-2
d_gene: .
abundance: .
v_gene: TRBV28
CDR3nt: TGTGCCAGCAGTTTCAGGCCCCGGGAGCTGTTTTTT
CDR3aa: CASSFRPRELFF